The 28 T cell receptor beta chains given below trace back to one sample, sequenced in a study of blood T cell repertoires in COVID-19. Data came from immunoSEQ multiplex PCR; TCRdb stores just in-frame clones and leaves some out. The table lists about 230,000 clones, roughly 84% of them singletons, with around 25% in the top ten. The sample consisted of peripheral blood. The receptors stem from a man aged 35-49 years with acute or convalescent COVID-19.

CDR3 nucleotides: TGTGCCAGCTCACCAGGGGTTACAGGGTTTAATGAAAAACTGTTTTTT. Translation: CASSPGVTGFNEKLFF. The rearrangement links TRBV18 to TRBJ1-4; D might be TRBD1 (6 bases). The germline V and J ends were trimmed by 2 bases and 4 bases, with 14 bases remaining between them. The germline gives CDR1 KGHSH, CDR2 LQKENI. The CDR3 has 16 amino acids. Based on the CDR3 plus reference TRBV18 and TRBJ1-4, the full variable domain is NAGVMQNPRHLVRRRGQEARLRCSPMKGHSHVYWYRQLPEEGLKFMVYLQKENIIDESGMPKERFSAEFPKEGPSILRIQQVVRGDSAAYFCASSPGVTGFNEKLFFGSGTQLSVL.

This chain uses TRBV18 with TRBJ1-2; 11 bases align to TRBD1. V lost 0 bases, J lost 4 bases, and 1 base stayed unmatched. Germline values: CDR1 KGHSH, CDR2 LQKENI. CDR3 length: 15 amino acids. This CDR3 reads CASSPPGQGGYGYTF. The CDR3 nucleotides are TGTGCCAGCTCACCACCGGGACAGGGGGGCTATGGCTACACCTTC.

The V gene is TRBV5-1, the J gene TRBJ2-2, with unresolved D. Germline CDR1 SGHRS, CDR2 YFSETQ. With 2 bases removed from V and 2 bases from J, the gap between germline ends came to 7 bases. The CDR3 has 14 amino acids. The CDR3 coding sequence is TGCGCCAGCAGCTTACTCCCTAACACCGGGGAGCTGTTTTTT. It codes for CASSLLPNTGELFF.

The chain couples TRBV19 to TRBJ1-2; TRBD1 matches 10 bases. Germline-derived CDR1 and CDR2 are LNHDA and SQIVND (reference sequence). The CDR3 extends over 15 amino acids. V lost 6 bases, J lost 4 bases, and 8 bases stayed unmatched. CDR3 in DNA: TGTGCCAGTAGGGTGACAGGGGGCCGGAGCTATGGCTACACCTTC. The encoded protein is CASRVTGGRSYGYTF.

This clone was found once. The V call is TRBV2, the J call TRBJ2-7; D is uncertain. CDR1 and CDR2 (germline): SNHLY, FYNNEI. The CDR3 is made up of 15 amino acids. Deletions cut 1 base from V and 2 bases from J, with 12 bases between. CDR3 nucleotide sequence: TGTGCCAGCAGTGAAGGGAGTCCGCGAACCTACGAGCAGTACTTC. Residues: CASSEGSPRTYEQYF.

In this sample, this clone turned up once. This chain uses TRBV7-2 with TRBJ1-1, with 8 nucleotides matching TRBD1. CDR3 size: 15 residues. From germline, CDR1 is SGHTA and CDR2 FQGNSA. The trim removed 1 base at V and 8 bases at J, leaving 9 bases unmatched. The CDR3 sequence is CASSLGGQGRSEAFF. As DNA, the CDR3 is TGTGCCAGCAGCTTAGGAGGACAGGGAAGGTCGGAAGCTTTCTTT.

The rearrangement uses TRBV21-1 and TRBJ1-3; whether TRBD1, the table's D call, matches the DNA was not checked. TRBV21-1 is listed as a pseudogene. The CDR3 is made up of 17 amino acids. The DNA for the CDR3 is TGTGCCAGCAGCAAAGCGACAGGGGGTTTCTCTGGAAACACCATATATTTT. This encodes CASSKATGGFSGNTIYF.

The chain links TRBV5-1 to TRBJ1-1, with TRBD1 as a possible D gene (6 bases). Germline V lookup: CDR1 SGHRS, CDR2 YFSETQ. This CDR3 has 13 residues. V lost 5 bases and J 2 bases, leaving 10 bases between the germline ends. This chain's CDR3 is CASSSRGNTEAFF. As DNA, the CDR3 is TGCGCCAGCAGTTCCAGGGGAAACACTGAAGCTTTCTTT. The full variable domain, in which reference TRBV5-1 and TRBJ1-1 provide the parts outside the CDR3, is KAGVTQTPRYLIKTRGQQVTLSCSPISGHRSVSWYQQTPGQGLQFLFEYFSETQRNKGNFPGRFSGRQFSNSRSEMNVSTLELGDSALYLCASSSRGNTEAFFGQGTRLTVV.

For the CDR3, the DNA is TGTGCCAGCAGCCCCACCGGGATTTCTAGCACAGATACGCAGTATTTT. Amino acid sequence: CASSPTGISSTDTQYF. V gene TRBV5-4 combines with J gene TRBJ2-3; weak D call: TRBD2 (5 bases). CDR1 and CDR2 from the germline V gene are SGHNT and YYREEE (reference sequence). The CDR3 contains 16 residues. Trimming left V 4 bases short and J 0 bases short, with 15 bases between.

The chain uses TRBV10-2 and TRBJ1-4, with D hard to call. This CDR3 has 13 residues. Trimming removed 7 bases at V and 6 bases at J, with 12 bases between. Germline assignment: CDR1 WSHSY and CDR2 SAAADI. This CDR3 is CASTGRADEKLFF. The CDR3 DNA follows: TGCGCCAGCACCGGGAGGGCGGATGAAAAACTGTTTTTT.

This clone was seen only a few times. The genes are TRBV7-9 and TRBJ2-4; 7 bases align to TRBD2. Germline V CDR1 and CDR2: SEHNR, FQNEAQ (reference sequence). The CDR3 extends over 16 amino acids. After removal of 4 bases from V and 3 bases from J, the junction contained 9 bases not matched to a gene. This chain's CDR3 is CASSSGGEAVKNIQYF. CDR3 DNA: TGTGCCAGCAGCTCTGGGGGGGAGGCCGTCAAAAACATTCAGTACTTC.

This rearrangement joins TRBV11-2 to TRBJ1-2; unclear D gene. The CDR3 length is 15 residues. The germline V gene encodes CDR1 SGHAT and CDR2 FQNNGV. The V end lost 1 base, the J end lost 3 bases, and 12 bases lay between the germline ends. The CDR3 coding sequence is TGTGCCAGCAGCTTAGCGGCAGACATGGACTATGGCTACACCTTC. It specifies CASSLAADMDYGYTF.

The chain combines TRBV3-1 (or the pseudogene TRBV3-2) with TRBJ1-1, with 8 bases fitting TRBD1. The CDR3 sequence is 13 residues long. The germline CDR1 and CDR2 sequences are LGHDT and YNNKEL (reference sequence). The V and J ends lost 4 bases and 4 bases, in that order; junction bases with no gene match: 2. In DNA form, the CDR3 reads TGTGCCAGCAGCCTTGGGACAGGCACTGAAGCTTTCTTT. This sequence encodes CASSLGTGTEAFF.

CDR3 in DNA: TGTGCCAGCAGCTTAATCAGGGCGAACACTGAAGCTTTCTTT. This encodes CASSLIRANTEAFF. The chain carries TRBV7-3 and TRBJ1-1, with D possibly being TRBD1 (5 bases). Trimming cost V 1 base and J 1 base, with 7 bases left between them. The CDR3 is 14 residues long. Germline values: CDR1 SGHTA, CDR2 FQGTGA.

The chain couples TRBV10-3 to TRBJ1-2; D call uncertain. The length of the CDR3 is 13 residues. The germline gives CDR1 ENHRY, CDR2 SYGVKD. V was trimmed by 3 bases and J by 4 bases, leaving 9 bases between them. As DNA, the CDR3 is TGTGCCATCAGTGACGGGATTTCCTATGGCTACACCTTC. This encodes CAISDGISYGYTF.

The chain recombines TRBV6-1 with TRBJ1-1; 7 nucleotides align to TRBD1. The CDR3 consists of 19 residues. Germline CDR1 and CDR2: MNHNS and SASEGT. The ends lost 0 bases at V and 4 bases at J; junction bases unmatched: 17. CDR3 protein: CASSEAPPGGRGVSTEAFF. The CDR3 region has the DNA TGTGCCAGCAGTGAAGCGCCCCCAGGGGGGCGAGGGGTTAGCACTGAAGCTTTCTTT.

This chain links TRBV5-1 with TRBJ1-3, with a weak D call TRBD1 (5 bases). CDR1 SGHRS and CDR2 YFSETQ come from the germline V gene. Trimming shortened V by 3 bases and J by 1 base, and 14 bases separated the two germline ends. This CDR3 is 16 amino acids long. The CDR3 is CASSSGSGFSGNTIYF. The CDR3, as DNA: TGCGCCAGCAGCTCAGGTTCAGGGTTTTCTGGAAACACCATATATTTT.

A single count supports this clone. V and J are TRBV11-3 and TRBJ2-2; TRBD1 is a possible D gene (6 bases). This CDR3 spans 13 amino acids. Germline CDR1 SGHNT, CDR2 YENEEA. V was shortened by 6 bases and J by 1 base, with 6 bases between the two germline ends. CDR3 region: CASRGGNTGELFF. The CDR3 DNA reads TGTGCCAGCAGAGGGGGGAACACCGGGGAGCTGTTTTTT.

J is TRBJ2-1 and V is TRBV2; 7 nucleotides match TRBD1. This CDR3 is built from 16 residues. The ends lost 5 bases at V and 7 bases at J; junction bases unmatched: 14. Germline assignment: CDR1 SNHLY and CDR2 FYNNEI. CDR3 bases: TGTGCCAGCAGTCCCGGGACAGATAGACTCAGGAATGAGCAGTTCTTC. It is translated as CASSPGTDRLRNEQFF.

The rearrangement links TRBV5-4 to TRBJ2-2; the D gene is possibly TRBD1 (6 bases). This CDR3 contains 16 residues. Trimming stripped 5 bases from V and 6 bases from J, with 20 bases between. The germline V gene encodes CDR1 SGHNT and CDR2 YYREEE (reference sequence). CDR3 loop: CASSRIVGGLSGELFF. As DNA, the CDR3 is TGTGCCAGCAGTCGGATCGTAGGGGGTCTCTCCGGGGAGCTGTTTTTT.

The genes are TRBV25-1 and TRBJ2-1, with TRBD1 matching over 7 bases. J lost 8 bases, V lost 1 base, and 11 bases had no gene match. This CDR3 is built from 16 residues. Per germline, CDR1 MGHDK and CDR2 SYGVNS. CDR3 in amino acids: CASSEWGRGTLDEQFF. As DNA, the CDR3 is TGTGCCAGCAGTGAATGGGGCAGGGGGACCTTGGATGAGCAGTTCTTC.

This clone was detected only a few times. The DNA of the CDR3 is TGTGCCAGCAGACGACCCGGGACAGTCCACGAGCAGTACTTC. Translated, it gives CASRRPGTVHEQYF. The chain uses TRBV6-5 and TRBJ2-7, with TRBD1 matching 7 bases. The CDR3 sequence is 14 residues long. The V gene end was trimmed by 6 bases and the J gene end by 5 bases; junction bases not matched to a gene: 10. Germline V gene data show CDR1 as MNHEY and CDR2 as SVGAGI.

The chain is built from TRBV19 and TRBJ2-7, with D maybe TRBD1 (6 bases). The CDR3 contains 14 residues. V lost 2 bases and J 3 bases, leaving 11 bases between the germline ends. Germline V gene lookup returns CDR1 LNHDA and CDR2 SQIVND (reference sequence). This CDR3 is CASSILDRYYEQYF. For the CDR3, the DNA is TGTGCCAGTAGTATATTGGACAGATACTACGAGCAGTACTTC.

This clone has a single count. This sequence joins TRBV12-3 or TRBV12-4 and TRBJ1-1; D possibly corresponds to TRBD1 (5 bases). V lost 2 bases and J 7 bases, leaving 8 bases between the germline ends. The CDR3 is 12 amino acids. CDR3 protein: CASSLIRVEAFF. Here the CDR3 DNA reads TGTGCCAGCAGTTTAATCAGGGTTGAAGCTTTCTTT.

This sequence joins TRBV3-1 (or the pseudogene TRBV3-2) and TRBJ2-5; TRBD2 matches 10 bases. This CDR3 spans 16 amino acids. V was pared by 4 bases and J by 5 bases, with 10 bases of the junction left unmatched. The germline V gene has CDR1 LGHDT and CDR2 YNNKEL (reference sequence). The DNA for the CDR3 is TGTGCCAGCAGCCGAGCGCTAGCGGGAGCGGGGGAGACCCAGTACTTC. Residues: CASSRALAGAGETQYF.

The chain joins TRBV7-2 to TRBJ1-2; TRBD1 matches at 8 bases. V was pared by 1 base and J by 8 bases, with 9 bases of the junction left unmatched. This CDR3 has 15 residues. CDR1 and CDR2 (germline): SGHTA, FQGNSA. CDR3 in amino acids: CASSLVQGVTRGYTF. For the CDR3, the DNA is TGTGCCAGCAGCTTAGTACAGGGGGTGACGCGGGGCTACACCTTC.

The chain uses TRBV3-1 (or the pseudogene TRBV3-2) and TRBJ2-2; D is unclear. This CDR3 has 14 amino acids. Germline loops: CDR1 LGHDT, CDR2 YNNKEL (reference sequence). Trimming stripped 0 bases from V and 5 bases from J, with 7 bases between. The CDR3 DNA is TGTGCCAGCAGCCAAGACGACTGGACCGGGGAGCTGTTTTTT. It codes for CASSQDDWTGELFF.

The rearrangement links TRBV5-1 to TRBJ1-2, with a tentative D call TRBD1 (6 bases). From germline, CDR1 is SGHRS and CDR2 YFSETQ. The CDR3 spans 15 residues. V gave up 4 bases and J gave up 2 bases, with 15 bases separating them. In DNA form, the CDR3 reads TGCGCCAGCAGCGCAAAGGGCACAGGGAACTATGGCTACACCTTC. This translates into CASSAKGTGNYGYTF.